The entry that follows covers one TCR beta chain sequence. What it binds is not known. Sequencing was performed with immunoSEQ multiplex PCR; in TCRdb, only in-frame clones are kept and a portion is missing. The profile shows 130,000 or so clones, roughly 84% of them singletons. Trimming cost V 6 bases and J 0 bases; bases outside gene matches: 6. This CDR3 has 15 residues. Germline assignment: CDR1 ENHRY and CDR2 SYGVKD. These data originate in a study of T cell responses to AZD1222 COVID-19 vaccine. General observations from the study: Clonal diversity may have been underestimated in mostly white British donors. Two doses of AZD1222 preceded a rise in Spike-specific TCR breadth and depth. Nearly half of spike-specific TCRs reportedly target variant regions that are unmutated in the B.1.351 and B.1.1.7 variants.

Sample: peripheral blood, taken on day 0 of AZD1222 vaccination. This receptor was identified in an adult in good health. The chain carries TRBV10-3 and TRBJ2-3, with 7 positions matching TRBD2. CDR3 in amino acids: CAIRGGYRSTDTQYF. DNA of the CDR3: TGTGCCATCAGGGGGGGGTACCGTAGCACAGATACGCAGTATTTT.